The clone carrying this T cell receptor (beta chain) was seen a few times. Its antigen is currently unknown. This sample stems from a study of read filtering for tumor transcriptome and immune sequencing. Study context: R-ISS stage counts were eight or nine for I, about 17 for II, six or seven for III. RNA-seq yielded only roughly 75 to 1273 TCR reads, IR-seq about 4 to 10.27 million.

Study-wide findings and caveats: Even smaller IR-seq throughput identified most shared clonotypes. This fraction held mixed bone marrow immune cells after CD138-negative sorting.

Trimming shortened V by 3 bases and J by 5 bases, and 13 bases separated the two germline ends. The CDR3 is made up of 14 amino acids. Germline CDR1 is MGHDK and CDR2 is SYGVNS. Molecular barcoded adaptors covering alpha/delta and beta/gamma chains were used on approximately 400 ng RNA. In TCRdb, the reads were re-called with MiXCR into one record per CDR3 protein. This sample has around 20,000 distinct CDR3 sequences, with more than 20% found just once. The chain combines TRBV25-1 with TRBJ2-5; D tentatively fits TRBD1 or TRBD2 (5 bases each). This sequence originates from a donor at least 40 years old with multiple myeloma. Sequencing was performed on a population of CD138-negative cells sorted from bone marrow. The CDR3 DNA reads TGTGCCAGCAGTGAGGCCCGGGACGAGGAGACCCAGTACTTC. Translated, it gives CASSEARDEETQYF.